The clone carrying this T cell receptor (beta chain) was detected a few times. Antigen specificity is unknown. TCRdb re-called the RACE reads with MiXCR, one entry per CDR3 protein. Here the sample spans tens of thousands of distinct CDR3 sequences, 10% to 15% being singletons. This sample is drawn from a study of human T cells and chemical hapten exposure. Broader study findings: Expanded TCRs were compared with controls, and the expanded TCRs formed significantly more large CDR3 similarity clusters.

CDR1 is KGHSH, CDR2 LQKENI, per germline. V lost 4 bases to trimming and J lost 4 bases; unmatched junction nucleotides: 10. This CDR3 has 16 amino acids. Time point defined: patch test 3, about 24 weeks after DPC sensitization. Treatment given: therapeutic diphenylcyclopropenone sensitization with weekly scalp DPC. The chain is built from TRBV18 and TRBJ2-7; the match to TRBD1 covers 10 bases. Here the sequenced sample was whole blood, taken in connection with sensitization to the hapten diphenylcyclopropenone (DPC). The TCR sequence derives from a woman aged 50 to 65 with alopecia areata. Some clones in this sample may be carry-over from other donors' samples. The DNA for the CDR3 is TGTGCCAGCTCACTATCCGGACAGGGGGTGAGGTACGAGCAGTACTTC. Amino acids: CASSLSGQGVRYEQYF.